Each of the 19 T cell receptor beta chains below was sequenced from the same sample in a study of blood T cell repertoires in COVID-19. Profiled with immunoSEQ multiplex PCR; TCRdb holds only in-frame clones, not every one. The sample contains 450,000 or so clones, 89% of which appear only once. The sample was peripheral blood. The source is a man between 18 and 35 years old with COVID-19, enrolled during active disease.

This chain connects TRBV7-9 to TRBJ2-3; 10 bases align to TRBD2. The CDR3 is made up of 16 amino acids. Losses at the gene ends were 3 bases for V and 2 bases for J; bases not matched to a gene: 5. Germline loops: CDR1 SEHNR, CDR2 FQNEAQ (reference sequence). The CDR3 nucleotides are TGTGCCAGCAGCTTCAATAGCGGGAGGCTCACAGATACGCAGTATTTT. This translates into CASSFNSGRLTDTQYF.

The chain has TRBV9 and TRBJ2-4; maybe TRBD2 (5 bases). The CDR3 contains 14 residues. Germline CDR1 and CDR2: SGDLS and YYNGEE. Trimming pared 0 bases from V and 4 bases from J, leaving 8 bases between. Here the CDR3 reads CASSVDPGKNIQYF. The CDR3 coding sequence is TGTGCCAGCAGCGTAGACCCGGGAAAAAACATTCAGTACTTC. The full variable domain, its missing parts supplied by reference TRBV9 and TRBJ2-4, is DSGVTQTPKHLITATGQRVTLRCSPRSGDLSVYWYQQSLDQGLQFLIQYYNGEERAKGNILERFSAQQFPDLHSELNLSSLELGDSALYFCASSVDPGKNIQYFGAGTRLSVL.

The chain joins TRBV14 to TRBJ2-1; 7 bases are shared with TRBD1. Germline assignment: CDR1 SGHDN and CDR2 FVKESK. With 0 bases clipped from V and 0 bases from J, the junction kept 2 bases outside the gene matches. The CDR3 has 16 amino acids. The CDR3 loop reads CASSQEQGLSYNEQFF. CDR3 DNA: TGTGCCAGCAGCCAAGAACAGGGGCTCTCCTACAATGAGCAGTTCTTC.

This clone was counted only a few times. The chain employs TRBV10-3 and TRBJ2-5, with TRBD2 matching over 7 bases. J was trimmed by 5 bases and V by 0 bases; bases with no gene match: 6. Germline V gene data show CDR1 as ENHRY and CDR2 as SYGVKD. The CDR3 contains 15 residues. The CDR3, as DNA: TGTGCCATCAGTGAGTCGGGAGGGTCCTGGGAGACCCAGTACTTC. Translation: CAISESGGSWETQYF.

The rearrangement links TRBV7-6 to TRBJ2-3; 12 bases match TRBD2. Per germline, CDR1 SGHVS and CDR2 FNYEAQ. The trim removed 5 bases at V and 0 bases at J, leaving 6 bases unmatched. The CDR3 has 17 amino acids. The CDR3 loop reads CASSPLAGGTSTDTQYF. CDR3 DNA: TGTGCCAGCAGCCCCCTAGCGGGGGGGACTAGCACAGATACGCAGTATTTT.

The V call is TRBV7-6, the J call TRBJ2-2; perhaps TRBD1 as D (6 bases). The CDR3 sequence is 16 residues long. Germline V gene sequence: CDR1 SGHVS, CDR2 FNYEAQ. V lost 5 bases, J lost 2 bases, and 15 bases lay in between. The CDR3 nucleotides are TGTGCCAGCAGCCGCACAGGGCATCTAAACACCGGGGAGCTGTTTTTT. Protein product: CASSRTGHLNTGELFF.

The chain recombines TRBV6-5 with TRBJ2-1; 11 bases are a match to TRBD2. The CDR3 runs to 15 residues. The J segment lost 8 bases and the V segment lost 2 bases, leaving 5 bases of the junction unmatched. Germline-derived CDR1 and CDR2 are MNHEY and SVGAGI. The CDR3 spells CASSYVAGGPYEQFF. CDR3 bases: TGTGCCAGCAGTTACGTAGCGGGAGGGCCCTATGAGCAGTTCTTC.

The chain links TRBV6-5 to TRBJ1-2; 8 positions agree with TRBD1. The CDR3 totals 15 residues. Losses at the gene ends were 9 bases for V and 2 bases for J; bases not matched to a gene: 11. Germline lookup yields CDR1 MNHEY and CDR2 SVGAGI. CDR3 bases: TGTGCCAGTGGGGGGCAGGGGGCCAGAAACTATGGCTACACCTTC. Its protein is CASGGQGARNYGYTF.

In this sample, this clone turned up once. The rearrangement uses TRBV19 and TRBJ1-1; D is possibly TRBD1 (5 bases). This CDR3 comprises 14 residues. CDR1 and CDR2 (germline): LNHDA, SQIVND (reference sequence). Trimming removed 6 bases at V and 3 bases at J, with 14 bases between. Here the CDR3 reads CASRQGSLYTEAFF. CDR3 DNA sequence: TGTGCCAGTAGGCAGGGCTCCCTTTACACTGAAGCTTTCTTT.

In its sample, this clone was seen a few times. V and J are TRBV5-4 and TRBJ2-7, with 7 bases that match TRBD2. Per the germline V gene, CDR1 is SGHNT and CDR2 is YYREEE (reference sequence). This CDR3 contains 14 residues. V lost 0 bases to trimming and J lost 3 bases; unmatched junction nucleotides: 3. The CDR3 sequence is CASSLAGGGYEQYF. CDR3 DNA sequence: TGTGCCAGCAGCTTGGCCGGCGGGGGCTACGAGCAGTACTTC.

V and J are TRBV9 and TRBJ1-6; perhaps TRBD1 as D (5 bases). Trimming removed 1 base at V and 8 bases at J, with 13 bases between. This CDR3 region has 15 residues. Germline CDR1 is SGDLS and CDR2 is YYNGEE. CDR3 coding DNA: TGTGCCAGCAGCGTATCGACAGCCAACGATTCACCCCTCCACTTT. It encodes CASSVSTANDSPLHF.

The V gene is TRBV18, the J gene TRBJ2-1, with a tentative D call TRBD1 (5 bases). The V gene's germline CDR1 is KGHSH and CDR2 LQKENI. The CDR3 sequence is 15 residues long. Trimming shortened V by 3 bases and J by 0 bases, and 9 bases separated the two germline ends. The CDR3 spells CASSPGPRSYNEQFF. The DNA for the CDR3 is TGTGCCAGCTCACCGGGGCCTCGCTCCTACAATGAGCAGTTCTTC.

The genes are TRBV5-1 and TRBJ2-7; a weak D match, TRBD2 (6 bases). The V gene lost 8 bases and the J gene lost 1 base, with 16 bases spanning the gap. This CDR3 comprises 14 residues. From germline, CDR1 is SGHRS and CDR2 YFSETQ. CDR3 in DNA: TGCGCCAGTATGCGGGACGCCGGATCCTACGAGCAGTACTTC. Residues: CASMRDAGSYEQYF.

J is TRBJ2-2 and V is TRBV13; D gene ambiguous. The CDR3 spans 14 residues. Trimming pared 2 bases from V and 2 bases from J, leaving 6 bases between. Per germline, CDR1 PRHDT and CDR2 FYEKMQ (reference sequence). The CDR3 DNA reads as TGTGCCAGCAGCTTATCACTTAACACCGGGGAGCTGTTTTTT. Its translation: CASSLSLNTGELFF.

The chain carries TRBV25-1 and TRBJ2-2; 7 nucleotides match TRBD2. Unmatched junction bases numbered 7, after V lost 8 bases and J lost 7 bases. The CDR3 has 13 residues. CDR1 and CDR2 from the germline V gene are MGHDK and SYGVNS. For the CDR3, the DNA is TGTGCCAGCTTGACGCGGGAGAACGGGGAGCTGTTTTTT. This sequence encodes CASLTRENGELFF.

CDR3: CASSFLRGRSTDTQYF. As DNA, the CDR3 is TGTGCCAGCAGTTTTTTACGGGGGAGGAGCACAGATACGCAGTATTTT. The J gene is TRBJ2-3, the V gene TRBV27; D possibly corresponds to TRBD2 (6 bases). CDR1 and CDR2 from the germline V gene are MNHEY and SMNVEV (reference sequence). The CDR3 is made up of 16 amino acids. V lost 3 bases to trimming and J lost 0 bases, with 13 bases between them.

V gene TRBV10-1 combines with J gene TRBJ2-1; 14 bases are shared with TRBD2. CDR1 is WNHNN, CDR2 SYGVQD, per germline (reference sequence). CDR3 length: 16 residues. V gave up 8 bases and J gave up 8 bases; unmatched junction bases: 11. CDR3 in DNA: TGCGCCAGCGGGTCGGGACTAGCGGGAGAGGTGGATGAGCAGTTCTTC. This sequence encodes CASGSGLAGEVDEQFF.

The rearrangement uses TRBV6-5 and TRBJ2-2, with 11 bases aligning to TRBD1. The CDR3 spans 15 residues. Trimming at V came to 8 bases and at J to 4 bases, leaving 6 bases not matched to a gene. Germline lookup yields CDR1 MNHEY and CDR2 SVGAGI. CDR3 loop: CASLGQGAPTGELFF. CDR3 coding DNA: TGTGCCAGCCTCGGACAGGGGGCACCCACCGGGGAGCTGTTTTTT.

V and J are TRBV3-1 (or the pseudogene TRBV3-2) and TRBJ1-6; D is unresolved. This CDR3 is built from 12 residues. The V gene's germline CDR1 is LGHDT and CDR2 YNNKEL (reference sequence). V was cut by 6 bases and J by 14 bases, with 14 bases left in between. The CDR3 loop reads CASSPPFEALHF. CDR3 DNA: TGTGCCAGCAGTCCCCCCTTCGAGGCCCTCCACTTT.